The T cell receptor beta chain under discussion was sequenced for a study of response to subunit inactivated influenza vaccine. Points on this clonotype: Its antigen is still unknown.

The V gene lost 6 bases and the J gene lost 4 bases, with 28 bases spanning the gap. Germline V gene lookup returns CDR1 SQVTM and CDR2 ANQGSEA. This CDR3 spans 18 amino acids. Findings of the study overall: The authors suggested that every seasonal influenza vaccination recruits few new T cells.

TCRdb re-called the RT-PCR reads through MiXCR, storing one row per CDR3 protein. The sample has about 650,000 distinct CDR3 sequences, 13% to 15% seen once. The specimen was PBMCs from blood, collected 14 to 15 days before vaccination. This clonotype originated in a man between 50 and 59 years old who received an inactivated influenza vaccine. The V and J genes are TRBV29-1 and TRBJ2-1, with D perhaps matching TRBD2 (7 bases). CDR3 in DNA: TGCAGCGTCCCTGCCCGACTTGCGGGAGCAAGGGGGTACAATGAGCAGTTCTTC. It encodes CSVPARLAGARGYNEQFF.